The text below deals with one TCR beta chain. The sample comes from a study of blood T cell repertoires in COVID-19. The wider study: PBMCs, B-cell-depleted T cells, or T cells provided the cDNA or gDNA that made up the material.

TCRdb keeps only in-frame clones here, not all; method: immunoSEQ multiplex PCR. Among about 49,000 clones, about nine tenths were seen once, and the ten largest hold more than 2%. Seattle-derived patients entered the study during active infection and were followed longitudinally. The sequenced sample was peripheral blood. This sequence was found in a woman aged 80 or over with COVID-19, enrolled during active disease.

The CDR3 loop is CASSLISPGTEAFF. The CDR3 DNA follows: TGTGCCAGCAGCTTAATTTCACCGGGCACTGAAGCTTTCTTT. V usage is TRBV7-9 and J usage is TRBJ1-1; unclear D gene. The CDR3 loop spans 14 amino acids. Trimming took 2 bases from V and 4 from J, leaving 11 bases between them. Germline CDR1 and CDR2: SEHNR and FQNEAQ (reference sequence).